This T cell receptor (beta chain) was documented in a study of cytomegalovirus exposure and HLA in healthy donors. General observations from the study: Most of the TCR beta V segments (in an earlier analysis) were productive either about 87% or about 30% of the time.

V lost 1 base, J lost 5 bases, and 17 bases lay in between. Germline assignment: CDR1 SGHTA and CDR2 FQGNSA. The CDR3 length is 16 residues. The primer mix had 60 Vbeta and 13 Jbeta primers. Only in-frame clones appear in the TCRdb table, and some are missing; sequencing was by immunoSEQ multiplex PCR. Here the sample spans about 86,000 clones, around 80% being singletons. In regard to this clone: Its cognate antigen is unknown.

This clonotype was sampled from a male donor in good health and CMV-seropositive. Sequenced: PBMCs. This chain joins TRBV7-2 and TRBJ2-5; tentative D call: TRBD2 (7 bases). CDR3: CASSLVTAGARETQYF. The CDR3, as DNA: TGTGCCAGCAGCTTAGTAACTGCGGGGGCTCGGGAGACCCAGTACTTC.